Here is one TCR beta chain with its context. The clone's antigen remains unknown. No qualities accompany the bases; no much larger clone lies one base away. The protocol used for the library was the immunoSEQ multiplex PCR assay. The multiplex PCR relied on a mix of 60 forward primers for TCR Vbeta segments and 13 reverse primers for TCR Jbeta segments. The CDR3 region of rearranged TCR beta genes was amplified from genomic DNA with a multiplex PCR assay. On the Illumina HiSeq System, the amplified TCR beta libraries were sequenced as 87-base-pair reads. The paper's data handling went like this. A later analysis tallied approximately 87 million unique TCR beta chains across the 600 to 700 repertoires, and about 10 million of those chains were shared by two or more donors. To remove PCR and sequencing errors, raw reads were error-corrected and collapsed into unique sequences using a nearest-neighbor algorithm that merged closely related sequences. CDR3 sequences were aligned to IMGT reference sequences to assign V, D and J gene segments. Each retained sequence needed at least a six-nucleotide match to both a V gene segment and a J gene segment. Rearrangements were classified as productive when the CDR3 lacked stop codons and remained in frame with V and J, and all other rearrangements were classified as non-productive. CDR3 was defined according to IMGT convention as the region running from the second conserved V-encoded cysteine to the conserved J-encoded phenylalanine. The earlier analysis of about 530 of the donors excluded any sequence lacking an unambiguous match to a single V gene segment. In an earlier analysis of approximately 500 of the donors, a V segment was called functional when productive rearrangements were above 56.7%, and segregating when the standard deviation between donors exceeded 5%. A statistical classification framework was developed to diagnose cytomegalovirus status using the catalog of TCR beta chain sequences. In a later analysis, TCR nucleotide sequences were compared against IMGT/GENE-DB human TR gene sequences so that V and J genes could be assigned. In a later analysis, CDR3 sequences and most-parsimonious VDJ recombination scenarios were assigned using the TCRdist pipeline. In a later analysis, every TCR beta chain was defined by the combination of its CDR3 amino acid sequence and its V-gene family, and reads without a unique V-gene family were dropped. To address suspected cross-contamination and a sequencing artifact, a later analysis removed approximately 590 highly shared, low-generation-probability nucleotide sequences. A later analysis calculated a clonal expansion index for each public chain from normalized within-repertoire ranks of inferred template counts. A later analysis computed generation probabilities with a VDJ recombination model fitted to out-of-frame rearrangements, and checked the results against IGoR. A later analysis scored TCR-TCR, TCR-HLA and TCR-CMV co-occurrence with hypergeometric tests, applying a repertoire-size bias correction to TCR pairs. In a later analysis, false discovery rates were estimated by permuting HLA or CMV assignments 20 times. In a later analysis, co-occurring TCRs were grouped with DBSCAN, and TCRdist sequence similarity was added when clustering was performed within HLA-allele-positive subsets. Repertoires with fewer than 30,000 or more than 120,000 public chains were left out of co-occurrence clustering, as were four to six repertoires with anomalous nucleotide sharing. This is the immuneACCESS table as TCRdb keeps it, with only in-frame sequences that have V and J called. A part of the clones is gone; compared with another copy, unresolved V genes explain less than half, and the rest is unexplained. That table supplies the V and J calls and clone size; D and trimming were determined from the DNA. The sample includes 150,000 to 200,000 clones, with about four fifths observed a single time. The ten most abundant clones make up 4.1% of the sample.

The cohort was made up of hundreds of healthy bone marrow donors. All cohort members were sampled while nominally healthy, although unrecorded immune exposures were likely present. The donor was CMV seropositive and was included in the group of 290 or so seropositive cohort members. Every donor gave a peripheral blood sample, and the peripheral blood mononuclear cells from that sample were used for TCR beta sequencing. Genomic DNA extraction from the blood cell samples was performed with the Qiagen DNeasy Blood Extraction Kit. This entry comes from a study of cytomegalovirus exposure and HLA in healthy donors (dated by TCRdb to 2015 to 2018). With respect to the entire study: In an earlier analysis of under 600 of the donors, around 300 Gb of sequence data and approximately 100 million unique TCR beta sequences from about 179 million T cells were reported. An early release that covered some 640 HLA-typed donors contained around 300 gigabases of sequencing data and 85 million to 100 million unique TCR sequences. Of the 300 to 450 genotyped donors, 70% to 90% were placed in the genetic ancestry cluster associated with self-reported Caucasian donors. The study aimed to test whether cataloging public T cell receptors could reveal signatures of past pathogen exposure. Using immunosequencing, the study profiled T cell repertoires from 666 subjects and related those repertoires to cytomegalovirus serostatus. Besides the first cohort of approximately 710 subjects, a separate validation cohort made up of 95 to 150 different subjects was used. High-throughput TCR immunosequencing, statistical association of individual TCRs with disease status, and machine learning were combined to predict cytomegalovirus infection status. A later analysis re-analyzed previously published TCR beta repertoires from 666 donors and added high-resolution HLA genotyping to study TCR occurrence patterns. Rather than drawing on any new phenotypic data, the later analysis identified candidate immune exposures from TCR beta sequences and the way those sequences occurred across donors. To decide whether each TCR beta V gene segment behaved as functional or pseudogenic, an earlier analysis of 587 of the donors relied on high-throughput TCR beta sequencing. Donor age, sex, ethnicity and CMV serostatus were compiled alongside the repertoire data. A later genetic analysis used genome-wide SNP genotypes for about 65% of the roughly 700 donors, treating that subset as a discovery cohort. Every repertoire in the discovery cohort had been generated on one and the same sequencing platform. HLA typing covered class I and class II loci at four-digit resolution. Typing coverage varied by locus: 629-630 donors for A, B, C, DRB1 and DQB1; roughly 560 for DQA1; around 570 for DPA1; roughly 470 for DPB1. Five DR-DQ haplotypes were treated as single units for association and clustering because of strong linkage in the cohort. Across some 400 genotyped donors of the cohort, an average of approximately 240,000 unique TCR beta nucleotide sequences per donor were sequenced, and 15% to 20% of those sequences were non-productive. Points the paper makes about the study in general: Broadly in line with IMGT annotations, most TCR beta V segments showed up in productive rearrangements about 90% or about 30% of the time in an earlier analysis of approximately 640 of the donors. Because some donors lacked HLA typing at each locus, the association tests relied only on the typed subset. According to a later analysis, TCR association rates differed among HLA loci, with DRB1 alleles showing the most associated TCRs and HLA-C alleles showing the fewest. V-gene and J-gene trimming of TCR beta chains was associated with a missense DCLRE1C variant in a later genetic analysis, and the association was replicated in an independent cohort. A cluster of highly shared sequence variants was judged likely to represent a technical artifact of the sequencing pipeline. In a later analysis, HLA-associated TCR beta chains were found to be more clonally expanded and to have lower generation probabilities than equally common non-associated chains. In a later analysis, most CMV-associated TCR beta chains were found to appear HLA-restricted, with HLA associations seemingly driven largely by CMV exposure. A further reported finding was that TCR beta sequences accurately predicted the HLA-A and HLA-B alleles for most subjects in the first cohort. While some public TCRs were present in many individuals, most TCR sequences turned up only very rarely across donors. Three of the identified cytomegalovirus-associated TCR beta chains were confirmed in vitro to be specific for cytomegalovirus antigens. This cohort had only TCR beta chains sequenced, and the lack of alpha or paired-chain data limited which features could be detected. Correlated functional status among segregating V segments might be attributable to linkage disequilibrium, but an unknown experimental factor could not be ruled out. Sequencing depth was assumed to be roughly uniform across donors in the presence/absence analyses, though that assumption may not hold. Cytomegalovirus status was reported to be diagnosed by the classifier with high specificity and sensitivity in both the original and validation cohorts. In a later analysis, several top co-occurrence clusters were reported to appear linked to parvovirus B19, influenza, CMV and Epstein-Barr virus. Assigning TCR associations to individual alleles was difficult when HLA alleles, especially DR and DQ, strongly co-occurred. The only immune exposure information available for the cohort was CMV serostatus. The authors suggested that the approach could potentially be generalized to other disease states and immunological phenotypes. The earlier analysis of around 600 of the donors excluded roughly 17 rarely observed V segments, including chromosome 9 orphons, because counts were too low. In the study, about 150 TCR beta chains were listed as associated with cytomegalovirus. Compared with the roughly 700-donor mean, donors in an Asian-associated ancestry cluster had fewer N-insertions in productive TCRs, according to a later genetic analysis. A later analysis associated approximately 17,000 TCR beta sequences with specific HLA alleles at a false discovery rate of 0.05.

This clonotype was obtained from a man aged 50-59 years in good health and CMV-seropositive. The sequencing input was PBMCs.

The nucleotides read TGTGCCAGCAGCTCGGTGGGCGGAGGGACTGAAGCTTTCTTT. Its translation reads: CASSSVGGGTEAFF. The rearranged segments are TRBV5-4 and TRBJ1-1, with no reliable assignment of the D segment. CDR1 SGHNT and CDR2 YYREEE were looked up in the germline V gene (reference sequence). V is shortened by 3 bases, J by 5 bases, and the region joining them spans 14 bases. The CDR3 spans 14 residues, from the cysteine through the phenylalanine. Only the CDR3 part of the read is kept: 42 bases, read in frame from the first base.